These 28 T cell receptor beta chains were all obtained from the same sample, sequenced in a study of technical replicates of blood from a handful of donors. Measured with immunoSEQ multiplex PCR; TCRdb has only the in-frame clones, and not every one. The profile shows about 84,000 clones, 95% to 98% of them singletons. The material sequenced was T cells isolated from PBMCs. The receptors stem from a human donor in good health.

In this sample, this clone turned up once. The rearrangement uses TRBV5-1 and TRBJ2-3; 8 positions agree with TRBD2. CDR1 is SGHRS and CDR2 is YFSETQ in the germline V gene. The CDR3 spans 17 residues. J lost 0 bases, V lost 3 bases, and 9 bases had no gene match. This CDR3 reads CASSSGSVAGSTDTQYF. Here the CDR3 DNA reads TGCGCCAGCAGCTCAGGTTCCGTAGCGGGGAGCACAGATACGCAGTATTTT. The full variable domain, completed using reference TRBV5-1 and TRBJ2-3, is KAGVTQTPRYLIKTRGQQVTLSCSPISGHRSVSWYQQTPGQGLQFLFEYFSETQRNKGNFPGRFSGRQFSNSRSEMNVSTLELGDSALYLCASSSGSVAGSTDTQYFGPGTRLTVL.

The chain carries TRBV6-6 and TRBJ2-5, with 7 bases that match TRBD1. CDR1 is MNHNY and CDR2 is SVGAGI in the germline V gene (reference sequence). The ends lost 0 bases at V and 7 bases at J; junction bases unmatched: 11. The CDR3 consists of 16 residues. CDR3 nucleotides: TGTGCCAGCAGTTACTCCTCAAGGACAGGAGCTACGACCCAGTACTTC. Translating gives CASSYSSRTGATTQYF.

The rearrangement uses TRBV15 and TRBJ2-3; D is ambiguous. Trimming shortened V by 3 bases and J by 4 bases, and 11 bases separated the two germline ends. Germline V gene sequence: CDR1 LNHNV, CDR2 YYDKDF (reference sequence). CDR3 size: 14 residues. This chain's CDR3 is CATSSPIGADTQYF. The CDR3 bases are TGTGCCACCAGCAGCCCCATCGGAGCAGATACGCAGTATTTT. Full variable domain (outside the CDR3, taken from reference TRBV15 and TRBJ2-3): DAMVIQNPRYQVTQFGKPVTLSCSQTLNHNVMYWYQQKSSQAPKLLFHYYDKDFNNEADTPDNFQSRRPNTSFCFLDIRSPGLGDTAMYLCATSSPIGADTQYFGPGTRLTVL.

The genes are TRBV5-1 and TRBJ1-4; TRBD1 matches 10 bases. Germline loops: CDR1 SGHRS, CDR2 YFSETQ. This CDR3 spans 16 amino acids. J gave up 6 bases and V 4 bases, and 9 bases lay outside the gene matches. As DNA, the CDR3 is TGCGCCAGCAGCACCCTGACCGGGACAGGGGATGAAAAACTGTTTTTT. Protein: CASSTLTGTGDEKLFF.

The rearrangement joins TRBV7-9 to TRBJ2-3; 9 bases map to TRBD2. The CDR3 runs to 17 residues. Germline-derived CDR1 and CDR2 are SEHNR and FQNEAQ (reference sequence). The ends lost 2 bases at V and 5 bases at J; junction bases unmatched: 11. The CDR3 spells CASSLLRGGRARDTQYF. The CDR3 DNA follows: TGTGCCAGCAGCTTACTTCGTGGCGGGAGGGCTAGAGATACGCAGTATTTT.

A single count supports this clone. V usage is TRBV10-3 and J usage is TRBJ1-3; TRBD1 might be the D (6 bases). Trimming pared 3 bases from V and 4 bases from J, leaving 10 bases between. The CDR3 has 14 residues. The germline V gene encodes CDR1 ENHRY and CDR2 SYGVKD. CDR3 nucleotides: TGTGCCATCAGTGACGGCGACAGGGGAAACACCATATATTTT. Translating it yields CAISDGDRGNTIYF.

The chain links TRBV19 to TRBJ1-2; D is undetermined. V was trimmed by 10 bases and J by 2 bases, leaving 20 bases between them. This CDR3 comprises 15 residues. The V gene's germline CDR1 is LNHDA and CDR2 SQIVND (reference sequence). CDR3 DNA sequence: TGTGCCACCTATCTATCCCAGACGGAGAACTATGGCTACACCTTC. Translating it yields CATYLSQTENYGYTF. The full variable domain, in which reference TRBV19 and TRBJ1-2 provide the parts outside the CDR3, is DGGITQSPKYLFRKEGQNVTLSCEQNLNHDAMYWYRQDPGQGLRLIYYSQIVNDFQKGDIAEGYSVSREKKESFPLTVTSAQKNPTAFYLCATYLSQTENYGYTFGSGTRLTVV.

The chain has TRBV30 and TRBJ2-7; 9 nucleotides agree with TRBD1. V gave up 0 bases and J gave up 2 bases; unmatched junction bases: 2. CDR3 size: 14 residues. Germline assignment: CDR1 GTSNPN and CDR2 SVGIG (reference sequence). The CDR3 sequence: CAWSVGTGTYEQYF. The DNA for the CDR3 is TGTGCCTGGAGTGTCGGGACAGGGACCTACGAGCAGTACTTC.

This clone showed up just once. The gene calls are TRBV29-1 and TRBJ2-1; 9 nucleotides line up with TRBD1. The trim removed 3 bases at V and 2 bases at J, leaving 5 bases unmatched. Germline CDR1 and CDR2: SQVTM and ANQGSEA. The CDR3 runs to 15 residues. CDR3 in amino acids: CSVEGQGPTYNEQFF. CDR3 in DNA: TGCAGCGTTGAGGGACAGGGCCCCACCTACAATGAGCAGTTCTTC.

The CDR3 spells CASSFKRVDRVITDTQYF. CDR3 in DNA: TGTGCCAGCAGCTTCAAGAGAGTGGACAGGGTTATCACAGATACGCAGTATTTT. The chain carries TRBV11-3 and TRBJ2-3; 8 bases are a match to TRBD1. With V trimmed by 3 bases and J by 2 bases, 13 bases remained unmatched. This CDR3 is 18 amino acids long. Looked up from germline, CDR1 is SGHNT and CDR2 is YENEEA.

The genes are TRBV7-9 and TRBJ1-2; weak D call: TRBD1 (6 bases). Germline CDR1 reads SEHNR; CDR2 reads FQNEAQ (reference sequence). CDR3 length equals 14 residues. Trimming left V 3 bases short and J 1 base short, with 9 bases between. The CDR3 DNA follows: TGTGCCAGCAGCTTCACAGGGATTAACTATGGCTACACCTTC. Its translation: CASSFTGINYGYTF.

This sequence joins TRBV2 and TRBJ2-7, with 7 bases fitting TRBD1. The CDR3 totals 15 residues. J lost 3 bases, V lost 8 bases, and 13 bases had no gene match. CDR1 and CDR2 from the germline V gene are SNHLY and FYNNEI. For the CDR3, the DNA is TGTGCCAGCCTAACTAGGGGACAGCCTGACTACGAGCAGTACTTC. Translation: CASLTRGQPDYEQYF.

The rearrangement joins TRBV19 to TRBJ2-3; 9 nucleotides line up with TRBD2. Germline V CDR1 and CDR2: LNHDA, SQIVND (reference sequence). This CDR3 has 14 amino acids. Losses at the gene ends were 10 bases for V and 3 bases for J; bases not matched to a gene: 8. CDR3 protein: CATRPGLATDTQYF. DNA of the CDR3: TGTGCCACCAGGCCGGGACTAGCTACAGATACGCAGTATTTT. Drawing the rest from reference TRBV19 and TRBJ2-3, the complete variable domain is DGGITQSPKYLFRKEGQNVTLSCEQNLNHDAMYWYRQDPGQGLRLIYYSQIVNDFQKGDIAEGYSVSREKKESFPLTVTSAQKNPTAFYLCATRPGLATDTQYFGPGTRLTVL.

This sequence joins TRBV30 and TRBJ2-4; possible D gene TRBD2, 6 bases. Germline assignment: CDR1 GTSNPN and CDR2 SVGIG (reference sequence). The CDR3 runs to 13 residues. The V gene lost 5 bases and the J gene lost 6 bases, with 14 bases spanning the gap. The CDR3: CAWEHGGGNIQYF. In nucleotides, the CDR3 is TGTGCCTGGGAGCACGGGGGTGGAAACATTCAGTACTTC.

The J gene is TRBJ1-3, the V gene TRBV9; TRBD1 might be the D (5 bases). Germline V CDR1 and CDR2: SGDLS, YYNGEE. The V end was cut by 6 bases, the J end by 7 bases, with 11 bases between. The CDR3 runs 12 residues. The CDR3 DNA is TGTGCCAGCACCGGGGGAACTAACACCATATATTTT. Its protein product is CASTGGTNTIYF.

This chain joins TRBV21-1 and TRBJ1-1. TRBV21-1 is classified as a pseudogene. The CDR3 sequence is 14 residues long. CDR3 sequence: CASGGTVRLTEAFF. CDR3 in DNA: TGTGCCAGCGGGGGGACGGTCCGTTTAACTGAAGCTTTCTTT.

CDR3 coding DNA: TGTGCCAGCACCGAACAGGGGGGCGTCGAGCAGTACTTC. This sequence encodes CASTEQGGVEQYF. The chain employs TRBV7-9 and TRBJ2-7, with 8 bases aligning to TRBD1. CDR1 is SEHNR and CDR2 is FQNEAQ in the germline V gene (reference sequence). This CDR3 spans 13 amino acids. The ends lost 7 bases at V and 6 bases at J; junction bases unmatched: 8.

This rearrangement joins TRBV7-2 to TRBJ2-5; 8 nucleotides agree with TRBD2. The CDR3 length is 17 residues. Unmatched junction bases numbered 16, after V lost 5 bases and J lost 5 bases. Germline V CDR1 and CDR2: SGHTA, FQGNSA. The CDR3 loop is CASSTRGAGGLRETQYF. In DNA, the CDR3 is TGTGCCAGCAGCACACGGGGGGCGGGGGGCCTCCGGGAGACCCAGTACTTC.

This chain links TRBV19 with TRBJ2-7; the match to TRBD1 covers 11 bases. The CDR3 has 14 amino acids. Germline values: CDR1 LNHDA, CDR2 SQIVND (reference sequence). The junction had 4 bases not matched to a gene; V was cut back by 6 bases and J by 3 bases. The CDR3 region is CASRRDRGSYEQYF. CDR3 DNA sequence: TGTGCCAGTAGGCGGGACAGGGGGAGCTACGAGCAGTACTTC.

The V call is TRBV5-1, the J call TRBJ2-3; the D gene is possibly TRBD2 (5 bases). Trimming shortened V by 1 base and J by 1 base, and 19 bases separated the two germline ends. The CDR3 extends over 18 amino acids. The germline V gene encodes CDR1 SGHRS and CDR2 YFSETQ. CDR3 coding DNA: TGCGCCAGCAGCTTGCGCGGCTTGACTAAGCTTGGCACAGATACGCAGTATTTT. The encoded protein is CASSLRGLTKLGTDTQYF.

This clone is a singleton in its sample. The chain has TRBV10-1 and TRBJ2-2; tentative D call: TRBD1 (6 bases). The CDR3 has 15 amino acids. The germline V gene has CDR1 WNHNN and CDR2 SYGVQD (reference sequence). V lost 2 bases, J lost 6 bases, and 13 bases lay in between. The CDR3 nucleotides read TGCGCCAGCAGTGAGCCCGGGACATCACCCGGGGAGCTGTTTTTT. This gives the protein CASSEPGTSPGELFF.

The V gene is TRBV7-2, the J gene TRBJ2-7; weak D call: TRBD2 (5 bases). The CDR3 is 14 residues long. The germline CDR1 and CDR2 sequences are SGHTA and FQGNSA. V lost 6 bases and J 2 bases, leaving 14 bases between the germline ends. The CDR3 protein is CASRRSGQAYEQYF. The CDR3 nucleotides are TGTGCCAGCAGACGGAGCGGCCAAGCCTACGAGCAGTACTTC.

This clone was observed a single time. J is TRBJ1-6 and V is TRBV11-3; unclear D gene. CDR3 length equals 14 residues. Trimming removed 3 bases at V and 7 bases at J, with 10 bases between. The germline V gene encodes CDR1 SGHNT and CDR2 YENEEA. CDR3 in amino acids: CASSLGQFNSPLHF. Written as DNA, the CDR3 is TGTGCCAGCAGCTTGGGCCAGTTCAATTCACCCCTCCACTTT. Combining the CDR3 with reference TRBV11-3 and TRBJ1-6 gives the whole variable domain EAGVVQSPRYKIIEKKQPVAFWCNPISGHNTLYWYLQNLGQGPELLIRYENEEAVDDSQLPKDRFSAERLKGVDSTLKIQPAELGDSAVYLCASSLGQFNSPLHFGNGTRLTVT.

V gene TRBV4-2 combines with J gene TRBJ2-1; D is perhaps TRBD1 (6 bases). This CDR3 has 13 amino acids. The V end lost 0 bases, the J end lost 15 bases, and 15 bases lay between the germline ends. Germline V gene lookup returns CDR1 LGHNA and CDR2 YNFKEQ. The CDR3 here is CASSQDRRQGPFF. In DNA form, the CDR3 reads TGTGCCAGCAGCCAAGACAGAAGGCAGGGGCCGTTCTTC.

This clone was detected once. The gene calls are TRBV5-1 and TRBJ1-2; 7 bases are a match to TRBD1. The CDR3 is 15 amino acids. Germline V gives CDR1 SGHRS, CDR2 YFSETQ. The junction had 10 bases not matched to a gene; V was cut back by 0 bases and J by 8 bases. The CDR3 nucleotides read TGCGCCAGCAGCTTGGGAATCCTACAGGGGAGGGGCTACACCTTC. Encoded protein: CASSLGILQGRGYTF.

The chain recombines TRBV5-6 with TRBJ1-2; 7 bases are a match to TRBD1. The CDR3 has 18 residues. V dropped 1 base and J dropped 3; count of bases not matched to a gene: 15. Per the germline V gene, CDR1 is SGHDT and CDR2 is YYEEEE. The CDR3 sequence: CASSLPRLGRGTDYGYTF. The CDR3 nucleotides read TGTGCCAGCAGCTTGCCGCGTCTAGGCAGGGGGACGGACTATGGCTACACCTTC.

This clone is a singleton in its sample. The DNA for the CDR3 is TGTGCCAGCAGCACCCTGGGGCAGGGCAACGAGCAGTACTTC. It translates to CASSTLGQGNEQYF. The chain employs TRBV7-8 and TRBJ2-7, with D possibly TRBD1 on 5 matching bases. This CDR3 has 14 amino acids. From germline, CDR1 is SGHVS and CDR2 FQNEAQ. V lost 5 bases and J 5 bases, leaving 16 bases between the germline ends.

This chain links TRBV19 with TRBJ2-7; TRBD2 agrees at 7 bases. This CDR3 comprises 15 residues. J was trimmed by 0 bases and V by 2 bases; bases with no gene match: 4. The germline V gene encodes CDR1 LNHDA and CDR2 SQIVND (reference sequence). This CDR3 is CASSILAEGSYEQYF. CDR3 in DNA: TGTGCCAGTAGTATACTAGCGGAGGGCTCCTACGAGCAGTACTTC. Full variable domain (outside the CDR3, taken from reference TRBV19 and TRBJ2-7): DGGITQSPKYLFRKEGQNVTLSCEQNLNHDAMYWYRQDPGQGLRLIYYSQIVNDFQKGDIAEGYSVSREKKESFPLTVTSAQKNPTAFYLCASSILAEGSYEQYFGPGTRLTVT.